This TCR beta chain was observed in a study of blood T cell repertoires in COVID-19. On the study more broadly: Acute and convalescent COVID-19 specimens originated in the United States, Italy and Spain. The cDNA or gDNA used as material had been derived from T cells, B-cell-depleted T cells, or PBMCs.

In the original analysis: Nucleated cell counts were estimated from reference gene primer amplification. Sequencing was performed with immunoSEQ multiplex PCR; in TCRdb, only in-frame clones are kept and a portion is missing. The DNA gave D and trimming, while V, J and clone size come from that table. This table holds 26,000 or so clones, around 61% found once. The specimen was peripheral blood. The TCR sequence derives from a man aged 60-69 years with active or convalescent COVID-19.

The CDR3 region is CASSLKSAGQGEAETQYF. DNA of the CDR3: TGTGCCAGCTCATTAAAGTCCGCTGGACAGGGTGAGGCAGAGACCCAGTACTTC. This chain joins TRBV18 and TRBJ2-5; 8 bases are a match to TRBD1. The CDR3 has 18 residues. The germline V gene has CDR1 KGHSH and CDR2 LQKENI. Germline trimming cut 5 bases from V and 4 bases from J; bases unmatched to any gene: 18.